These T cell receptor beta chains were read from a single sample in a study of T-cell reconstitution after alpha-beta-depleted transplantation in children. One entry per CDR3 protein, called by TCRdb with MiXCR from the PCR reads. The top ten hold under 30% of the sample, which has just over 950,000 distinct CDR3 sequences, about 31% seen once. The input for sequencing was PBMCs, mostly from graft donor cells, taken 360 days after TCRalphabeta/CD19-depleted stem cell transplant. Receptors originate from a boy less than two years old who had a stem cell transplant for SCID, so the T cells may come from the graft donor. The conserved cysteine and the conserved F or W are not part of the CDR3 here.

j_call: TRBJ2-5
v_call: TRBV20-1
cdr3_length: 14
cdr3_aa: SARPKGRGSQETQY

j_call: TRBJ2-3
v_call: TRBV24-1
cdr3_length: 11
cdr3_aa: ATSDSVPDTQY

j_call: TRBJ1-2
v_call: TRBV30
cdr3_length: 9
cdr3_aa: AWSDGFGYT

j_call: TRBJ2-7
v_call: TRBV27
cdr3_length: 13
cdr3_aa: ASSPGQGPPYEQY

j_call: TRBJ2-1
v_call: TRBV6-1
cdr3_length: 12
cdr3_aa: ASSVRARHNEQF

j_call: TRBJ1-5
v_call: TRBV20-1
cdr3_length: 14
cdr3_aa: SARLDRGQLNQPQH

j_call: TRBJ2-7
v_call: TRBV5-1
cdr3_length: 15
cdr3_aa: ASSLDGAANPSYEQY

j_call: TRBJ2-7
v_call: TRBV7-2
cdr3_length: 13
cdr3_aa: ASSLDRQGVSEQY

j_call: TRBJ2-5
v_call: TRBV18
cdr3_length: 11
cdr3_aa: ASSPHVQETQY

j_call: TRBJ2-3
v_call: TRBV12-3/TRBV12-4
cdr3_length: 12
cdr3_aa: ASSRTGNTDTQY

j_call: TRBJ1-1
v_call: TRBV12-3/TRBV12-4
cdr3_length: 12
cdr3_aa: ASSYDRRNTEAF

j_call: TRBJ2-1
v_call: TRBV20-1
cdr3_length: 12
cdr3_aa: SVPRPPGRNEQF

j_call: TRBJ2-5
v_call: TRBV7-9
cdr3_length: 15
cdr3_aa: ASSLNRLGTGLETQY

j_call: TRBJ2-5
v_call: TRBV12-3/TRBV12-4
cdr3_length: 12
cdr3_aa: ASDKRVVQETQY

j_call: TRBJ2-3
v_call: TRBV20-1
cdr3_length: 14
cdr3_aa: SAPQRRLWKADTQY

j_call: TRBJ2-5
v_call: TRBV11-2
cdr3_length: 13
cdr3_aa: ASSVRRGLGETQY

j_call: TRBJ2-1
v_call: TRBV5-1
cdr3_length: 14
cdr3_aa: ASSLRGLQGASEQF

j_call: TRBJ1-2
v_call: TRBV11-2
cdr3_length: 12
cdr3_aa: ASSFTGGGHGYT

j_call: TRBJ2-4
v_call: TRBV29-1
cdr3_length: 11
cdr3_aa: SVFGGGLNIQY

j_call: TRBJ2-7
v_call: TRBV9
cdr3_length: 9
cdr3_aa: ASESRGMEY

j_call: TRBJ2-7
v_call: TRBV28
cdr3_length: 13
cdr3_aa: ASSPLRLAAYEQY

j_call: TRBJ2-7
v_call: TRBV29-1
cdr3_length: 11
cdr3_aa: SVAHTLGYEQY

j_call: TRBJ2-3
v_call: TRBV4-1
cdr3_length: 10
cdr3_aa: ASSQVVDTQY

j_call: TRBJ2-1
v_call: TRBV5-5
cdr3_length: 12
cdr3_aa: ASSLALVVYEQF

j_call: TRBJ1-2
v_call: TRBV20-1
cdr3_length: 14
cdr3_aa: SARGAGPHILYGYT

j_call: TRBJ2-3
v_call: TRBV7-2
cdr3_length: 16
cdr3_aa: ASSLARGQGATTDTQY

j_call: TRBJ1-5
v_call: TRBV5-1
cdr3_length: 13
cdr3_aa: ASSWGTGMNQPQH

j_call: TRBJ2-7
v_call: TRBV28
cdr3_length: 12
cdr3_aa: ASSLFGGADEQY

j_call: TRBJ2-3
v_call: TRBV29-1
cdr3_length: 11
cdr3_aa: SVDDLLTDTQY

j_call: TRBJ1-6
v_call: TRBV5-1
cdr3_length: 16
cdr3_aa: ASSFGVWAGGASATLH

j_call: TRBJ2-2
v_call: TRBV10-2
cdr3_length: 14
cdr3_aa: ASSGYGTRNTGELF